This passage covers 7 T cell receptor beta chains from one sample sequenced in a study of Graves' ophthalmopathy and Graves' hyperthyroidism. The authors amplified TCR beta CDR3 regions from RNA transcripts. HTBI primers were used in a first-round RT-PCR, which preceded a second-round multiplex PCR. TCRdb re-called the multiplex PCR reads through MiXCR, storing one row per CDR3 protein. The sample contains roughly 400,000 distinct CDR3 sequences, 17% of which appear only once. The sample was peripheral blood. These receptor sequences come from an adult woman with stable Graves' hyperthyroidism.

This clonotype was seen at least ten times. The genes are TRBV6-1 and TRBJ1-2; the D gene is possibly TRBD1 (5 bases). V was cut by 5 bases and J by 6 bases, with 13 bases left in between. The CDR3 spans 13 residues. Germline loops: CDR1 MNHNS, CDR2 SASEGT. For the CDR3, the DNA is TGTGCCAGCAGTAAAATCTCAGGGAATGGCTACACCTTC. It is translated as CASSKISGNGYTF.

In this sample, this clonotype turned up many times. The chain carries TRBV5-1 and TRBJ1-2, with no clear D. Germline V gene data show CDR1 as SGHRS and CDR2 as YFSETQ. The length of the CDR3 is 13 residues. The V end lost 5 bases, the J end lost 1 base, and 9 bases lay between the germline ends. The CDR3 protein is CASSPGYNYGYTF. CDR3 DNA: TGCGCCAGCAGTCCGGGATATAACTATGGCTACACCTTC.

At least ten counts were recorded for this clonotype. This chain connects TRBV25-1 to TRBJ1-5, with a weak D call TRBD1 (5 bases). Germline V gene sequence: CDR1 MGHDK, CDR2 SYGVNS. The ends were cut back, 5 bases at V and 6 bases at J, with 11 bases in the middle. The CDR3 spans 13 residues. The CDR3 loop reads CASSTGDFQPQHF. The DNA for the CDR3 is TGTGCCAGCAGTACGGGGGACTTTCAGCCCCAGCATTTT.

This clonotype was detected many times. The J gene is TRBJ2-5, the V gene TRBV12-3 or TRBV12-4; D is unresolved. The CDR3 is 16 residues long. V lost 4 bases to trimming and J lost 2 bases, with 17 bases between them. DNA for the CDR3: TGTGCCAGCAGTTCGACCCAAAACGTCGCACAAGAGACCCAGTACTTC. Its translation is CASSSTQNVAQETQYF.

As regards this clonotype: The CDR3 does not close with the conserved phenylalanine or tryptophan, likely indicating a read error. The chain couples TRBV18 to TRBJ2-7; D unclear. CDR1 KGHSH and CDR2 LQKENI come from the germline V gene. This CDR3 contains 15 residues. V was trimmed by 6 bases and J by 6 bases, leaving 21 bases between them. CDR3 nucleotide sequence: TGTGCCAGCTCCCCGACGGTAGGTCAGCTCAGCGAGCAGTACTTG. Translated, it gives CASSPTVGQLSEQYL.

V is TRBV28 and J is TRBJ1-2; perhaps TRBD1 as D (6 bases). Germline CDR1 MDHEN, CDR2 SYDVKM. This CDR3 is built from 14 residues. Trimming took 7 bases from V and 4 from J, leaving 16 bases between them. The CDR3 spells CASNYGGFAYGYTF. The CDR3 coding sequence is TGTGCCAGCAATTACGGGGGCTTCGCCTATGGCTACACCTTC.

This clonotype was seen many times. The V call is TRBV4-1, the J call TRBJ1-5; unclear D gene. The V and J ends lost 0 bases and 4 bases respectively, with 7 bases between them. This CDR3 spans 14 amino acids. Germline lookup yields CDR1 MGHRA and CDR2 YSYEKL. CDR3 in amino acids: CASSQDHSNQPQHF. In nucleotides, the CDR3 is TGCGCCAGCAGCCAAGATCACAGTAATCAGCCCCAGCATTTT.